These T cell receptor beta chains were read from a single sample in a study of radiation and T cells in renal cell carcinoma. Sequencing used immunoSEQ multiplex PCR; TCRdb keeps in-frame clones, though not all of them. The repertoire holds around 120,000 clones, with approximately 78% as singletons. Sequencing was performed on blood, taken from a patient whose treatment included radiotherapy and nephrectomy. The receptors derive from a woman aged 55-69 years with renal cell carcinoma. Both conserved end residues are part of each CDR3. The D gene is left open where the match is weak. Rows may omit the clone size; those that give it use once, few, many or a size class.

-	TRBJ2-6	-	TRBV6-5	TGTGCCAGCAGTTACGATCCAGGCTCTGGGGCCAACGTCCTGACTTTC	CASSYDPGSGANVLTF
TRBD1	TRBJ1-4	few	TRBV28	TGTGCCAGCAGGGGCCCAGGGGGAACTAATGAAAAACTGTTTTTT	CASRGPGGTNEKLFF
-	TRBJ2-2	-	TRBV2	TGTGCCAGCAGTGTTGATCGATCGGGAATCACCGGGGAGCTGTTTTTT	CASSVDRSGITGELFF
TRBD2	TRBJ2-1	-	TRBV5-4	TGTGCCAGCAGCTTGGGCAGGAGCGGGGGTATCTACAATGAGCAGTTCTTC	CASSLGRSGGIYNEQFF
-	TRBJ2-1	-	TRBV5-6	TGTGCCAGCAGCCCTGGGGAGGCCAACTACAATGAGCAGTTCTTC	CASSPGEANYNEQFF
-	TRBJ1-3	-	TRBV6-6	TGTGCCAGCAGTGGGTACAGCCACTCTGGAAACACCATATATTTT	CASSGYSHSGNTIYF
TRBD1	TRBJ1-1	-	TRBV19	TGTGCCAGTAGTCTGGACAGGCCAGAAGCTTTCTTT	CASSLDRPEAFF
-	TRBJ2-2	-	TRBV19	TGTGCCAGTAGTATGGCGGGGAACACCGGGGAGCTGTTTTTT	CASSMAGNTGELFF
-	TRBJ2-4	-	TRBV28	TGTGCCAGCAGTCTACCTCCCGAAAACATTCAGTACTTC	CASSLPPENIQYF
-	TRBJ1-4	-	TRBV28	TGTGCCAGCAGAAGGGGTGATACAACTAATGAAAAACTGTTTTTT	CASRRGDTTNEKLFF
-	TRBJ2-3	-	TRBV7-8	TGTGCCGCTGGGGGGGCCCCGGGGACCAGCACAGATACGCAGTATTTT	CAAGGAPGTSTDTQYF
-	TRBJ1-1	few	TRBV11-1	TGTGCCAGCAGCCCCTGGGAATTTGAAGCTTTCTTT	CASSPWEFEAFF
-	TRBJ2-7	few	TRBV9	TGTGCCAGCAGCCCCCCAGGGCAGATTTACGAGCAGTACTTC	CASSPPGQIYEQYF
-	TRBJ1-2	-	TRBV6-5	TGTGCCAGCAAATCCCTCCAGAGGGACTATGGCTACACCTTC	CASKSLQRDYGYTF
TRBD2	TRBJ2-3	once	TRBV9	TGTGCCAGCAGCGTAGGTCTAGCGGGAGCAGGGGATACGCAGTATTTT	CASSVGLAGAGDTQYF
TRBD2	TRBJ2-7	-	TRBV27	TGTGCCAGCAGTTTAGCGGGGGGGTACGAGCAGTACTTC	CASSLAGGYEQYF
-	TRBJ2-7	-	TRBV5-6	TGTGCCAGCAGCTTGCGGCCGTCAGGGGACCACTCCTACGAGCAGTACTTC	CASSLRPSGDHSYEQYF
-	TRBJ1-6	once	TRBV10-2	TGCGCCAGCAGTGCCGGGACGGAAAATTCACCCCTCCACTTT	CASSAGTENSPLHF
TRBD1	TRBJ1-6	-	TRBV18	TGTGCCAGCTCCCCAGGGGGCGTCGATTCACCCCTCCACTTT	CASSPGGVDSPLHF
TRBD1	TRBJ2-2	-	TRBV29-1	TGCAGCGCCAGGGGGCAGAACGGGGAGCTGTTTTTT	CSARGQNGELFF
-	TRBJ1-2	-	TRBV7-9	TGTGCCAGCACCATAGGGCGGGGGTCTTCGGACTATGGCTACACCTTC	CASTIGRGSSDYGYTF
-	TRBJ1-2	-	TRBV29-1	TGCAGCGCCAAGATGAACTATGGCTACACCTTC	CSAKMNYGYTF
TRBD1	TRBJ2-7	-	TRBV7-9	TGTGCCAGCAGCTCAAGGGACAGACGCCCTTACGAGCAGTACTTC	CASSSRDRRPYEQYF
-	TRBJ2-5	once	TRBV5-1	TGCGCCAGCAGCTCCGGAGAGACCCAGTACTTC	CASSSGETQYF
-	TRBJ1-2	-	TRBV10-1	TGCGCCAGCAGTGAGGACCATAACTATGGCTACACCTTC	CASSEDHNYGYTF
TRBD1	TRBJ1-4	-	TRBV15	TGTGCCACCAGCAGAGGACAGGGGGAGAATGAAAAACTGTTTTTT	CATSRGQGENEKLFF
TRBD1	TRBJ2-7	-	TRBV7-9	TGTGCCAGCAGCCCCGAGACAGGGATGGTGTCCTACGAGCAGTACTTC	CASSPETGMVSYEQYF
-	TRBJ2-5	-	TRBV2	TGTGCCAGCAGTGTCAGGGATGGGGCAGAGACCCAGTACTTC	CASSVRDGAETQYF
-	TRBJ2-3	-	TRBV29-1	TGCAGCGCCCTCCCGGGGCCCACAGATACGCAGTATTTT	CSALPGPTDTQYF
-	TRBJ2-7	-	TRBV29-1	TGCAGCGTTCTTGATCCGGGGGAGCAGTACTTC	CSVLDPGEQYF
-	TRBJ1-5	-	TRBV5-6	TGTGCCAGCAGCTTAGGGCGGGATCAGCCCCAGCATTTT	CASSLGRDQPQHF
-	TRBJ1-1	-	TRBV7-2	TGTGCCAGCAGCCTGAAGTTTGAAGCTTTCTTT	CASSLKFEAFF
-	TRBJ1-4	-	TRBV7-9	TGTGCCAGCAGCTTAGCGCTGGCTGCAACTAATGAAAAACTGTTTTTT	CASSLALAATNEKLFF
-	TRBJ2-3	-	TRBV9	TGTGCCAGCAGCGTAGGTAAAGGGGGCACAGATACGCAGTATTTT	CASSVGKGGTDTQYF
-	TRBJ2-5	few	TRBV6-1	TGTGCCAGCAGTGGCGACAGGTGGACCCAGTACTTC	CASSGDRWTQYF
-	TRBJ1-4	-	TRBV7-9	TGTGCCACCTACGAGCGGGGGGAAAAACTGTTTTTT	CATYERGEKLFF
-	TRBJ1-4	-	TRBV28	TGTGCCAGCAGTTTATGGAACGAAAAACTGTTTTTT	CASSLWNEKLFF
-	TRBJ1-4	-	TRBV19	TGTGCCAGTAGTCCACAGGTCTCAACTAATGAAAAACTGTTTTTT	CASSPQVSTNEKLFF
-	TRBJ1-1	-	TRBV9	TGTGCCAGCAGCGCTGGAAGCGGTTCGAACACTGAAGCTTTCTTT	CASSAGSGSNTEAFF